This TCR beta chain was obtained from a study of shared clonotypes between healthy human individuals. CD45RO-negative, CCR7-positively selected cells formed the naive CD8 fraction, excluding terminally differentiated effector memory CD45RA+ cells. Findings of the study overall: Roughly 5% of naive CD4 clonotypes were common to a few donors.

Notes on this clone: Its antigen is unidentified.

Generated by immunoSEQ multiplex PCR, the TCRdb table keeps only in-frame clones and is missing some. This sample has about 2.1 million clones, with over 85% found just once. Germline-derived CDR1 and CDR2 are MDHEN and SYDVKM. The CDR3 is made up of 14 amino acids. The V gene lost 7 bases and the J gene lost 4 bases, with 16 bases spanning the gap. The sample comprised naive CD8+ T cells from PBMCs. This receptor was taken from a man between 18 and 29 years old in good health. Some clones in this sample may be carry-over from other donors' samples. The rearrangement uses TRBV28 and TRBJ2-5; D remains ambiguous. DNA for the CDR3: TGTGCCAGCACCCGGGTCTTAAGCCCAGAGACCCAGTACTTC. Its protein product is CASTRVLSPETQYF.